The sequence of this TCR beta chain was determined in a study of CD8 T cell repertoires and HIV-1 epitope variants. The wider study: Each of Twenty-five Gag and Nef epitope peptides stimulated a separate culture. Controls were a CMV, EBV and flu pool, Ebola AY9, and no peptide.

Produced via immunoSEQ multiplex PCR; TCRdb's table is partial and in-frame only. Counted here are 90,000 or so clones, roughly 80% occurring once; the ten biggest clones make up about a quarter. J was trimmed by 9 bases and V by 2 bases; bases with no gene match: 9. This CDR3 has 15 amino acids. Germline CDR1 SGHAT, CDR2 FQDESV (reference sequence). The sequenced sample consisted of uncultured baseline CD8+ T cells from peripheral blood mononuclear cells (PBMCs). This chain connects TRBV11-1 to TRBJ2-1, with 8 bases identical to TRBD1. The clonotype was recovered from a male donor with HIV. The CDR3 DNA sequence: TGTGCCAGCAGCTTACAGGGGGCGCTGGGTGGTGAGCAGTTCTTC. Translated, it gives CASSLQGALGGEQFF.